The T cell receptor (beta chain) described here comes from a study of blood T cell repertoires in COVID-19. For the study at large: COVID-19 samples, acute and convalescent, were from the United States, Italy and Spain. Nucleic acid was either cDNA or gDNA, and it came from T cells, B-cell-depleted T cells, or PBMCs.

Sequencing used immunoSEQ multiplex PCR; TCRdb keeps in-frame clones, though not all of them. The data hold about 130,000 clones, with less than 90% observed a single time. The sequencing sample was made of peripheral blood. The source of this sequence is a man older than 75 with active or convalescent COVID-19.

CDR3 residues: CSVSRGSLMNTGELFF. CDR3 DNA sequence: TGCAGCGTCTCAAGGGGCAGCTTAATGAACACCGGGGAGCTGTTTTTT. This chain joins TRBV29-1 and TRBJ2-2; possible D gene TRBD1, 5 bases. Trimming removed 6 bases at V and 1 base at J, with 18 bases between. Germline V lookup: CDR1 SQVTM, CDR2 ANQGSEA. The CDR3 has 16 amino acids.